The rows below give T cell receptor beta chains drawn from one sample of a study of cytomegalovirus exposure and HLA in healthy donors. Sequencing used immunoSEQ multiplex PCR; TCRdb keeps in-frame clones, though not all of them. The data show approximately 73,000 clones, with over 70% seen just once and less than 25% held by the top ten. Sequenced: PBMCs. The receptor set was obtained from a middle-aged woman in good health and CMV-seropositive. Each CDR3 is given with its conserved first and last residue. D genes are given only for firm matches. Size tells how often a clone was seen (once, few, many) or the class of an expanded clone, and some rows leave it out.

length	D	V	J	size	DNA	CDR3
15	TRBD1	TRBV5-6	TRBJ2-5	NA	TGTGCCAGCACCCCCGGGACAGGGGCCGGGAAGACCCAGTACTTC	CASTPGTGAGKTQYF
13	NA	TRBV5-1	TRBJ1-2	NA	TGCGCCAGCAGCCGTTGGGGAGAAGGGGGCTACACCTTC	CASSRWGEGGYTF
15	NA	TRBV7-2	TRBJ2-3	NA	TGTGCCAGCAGCCCCTACCGCCGGGGTACAGATACGCAGTATTTT	CASSPYRRGTDTQYF
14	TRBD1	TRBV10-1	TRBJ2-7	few	TGCGCCAGCATAGGACAGGGGCACCACTACGAGCAGTACTTC	CASIGQGHHYEQYF
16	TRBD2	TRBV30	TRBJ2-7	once	TGTGCCTGGAGTGGAACTAGCGGGAGGGACTCCTACGAGCAGTACTTC	CAWSGTSGRDSYEQYF
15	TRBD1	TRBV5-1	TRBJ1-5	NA	TGCGCCAGCAGCGTGACAGGGGACAACAATCAGCCCCAGCATTTT	CASSVTGDNNQPQHF
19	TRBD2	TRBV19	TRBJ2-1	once	TGTGCCAGTAGTACCCCGCGAGCGGGAGGTCCTAGCTCCTACAATGAGCAGTTCTTC	CASSTPRAGGPSSYNEQFF
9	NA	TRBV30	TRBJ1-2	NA	TGTGCCGGCCAGGGTCCGCTCTCCTTC	CAGQGPLSF
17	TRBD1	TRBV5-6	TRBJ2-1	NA	TGTGCCAGCAGCTTTATTTTCGGAACAGGGGATAACAATGAGCAGTTCTTC	CASSFIFGTGDNNEQFF
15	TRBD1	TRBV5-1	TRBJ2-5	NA	TGCGCCAGCAGCTTGGACGGGACAGGGACGGAGACCCAGTACTTC	CASSLDGTGTETQYF
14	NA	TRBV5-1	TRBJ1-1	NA	TGCGCCAGCAGCTCGAATACAGGGAACACTGAAGCTTTCTTT	CASSSNTGNTEAFF
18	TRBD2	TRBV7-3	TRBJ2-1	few	TGTGCCAGCAGCTCCCGGACTAGCGGGGGAGGCCTCTACAATGAGCAGTTCTTC	CASSSRTSGGGLYNEQFF
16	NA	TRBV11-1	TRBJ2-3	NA	TGTGCCAGCAGCCCACCCGGGGTCGTAAGCACAGATACGCAGTATTTT	CASSPPGVVSTDTQYF
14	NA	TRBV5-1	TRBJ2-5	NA	TGCGCCAGCAGCTGGTCAGGGGCCCAAGAGACCCAGTACTTC	CASSWSGAQETQYF
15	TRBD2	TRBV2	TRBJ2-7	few	TGTGCCAGCAGTGAAGCCCGCACACTAGCGGGCGAGCAGTACTTC	CASSEARTLAGEQYF
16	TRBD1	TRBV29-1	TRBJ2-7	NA	TGCAGCGTAGAGCTTCCGACCGGGACAGGGGACTTAGAGCAGTACTTC	CSVELPTGTGDLEQYF
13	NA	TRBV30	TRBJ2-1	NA	TGTGCCTGGAGTGTATCAGAATACAATGAGCAGTTCTTC	CAWSVSEYNEQFF
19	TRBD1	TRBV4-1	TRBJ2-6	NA	TGCGCCAGCAGCCAGTTACAGGGGGCAGGGGGAACTGGGGCCAACGTCCTGACTTTC	CASSQLQGAGGTGANVLTF
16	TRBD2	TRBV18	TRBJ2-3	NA	TGTGCCAGCTCACCTGGAGCTAGCGGGCCGACAGATACGCAGTATTTT	CASSPGASGPTDTQYF
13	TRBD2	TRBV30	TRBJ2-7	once	TGTGCCTGGAGTTTAGCGGGCGGTGGAGAGCAGTACTTC	CAWSLAGGGEQYF